The rows below give T cell receptor beta chains drawn from one sample of a study of T cell responses to AZD1222 COVID-19 vaccine. The repertoire was sequenced with immunoSEQ multiplex PCR; TCRdb's copy has only in-frame clones and lacks some. The data contain approximately 31,000 clones, over 75% of them singletons. The input for sequencing was peripheral blood, taken 28 days after the second AZD1222 dose. Receptors were obtained from an adult who received the AZD1222 COVID-19 vaccine. Each CDR3 is given with its conserved first and last residue. Fields, in order: CDR3 protein, CDR3 DNA, clone size, J gene, V gene, D gene. The D gene is left open where the match is weak. The listing skips clone size in some rows; elsewhere it reads once, few, many or a size class.

CASSLQGAPNTEAFF | TGCGCCAGCAGCTTGCAGGGGGCGCCGAACACTGAAGCTTTCTTT | once | TRBJ1-1 | TRBV5-1 | TRBD1
CASSVLVEETQYF | TGTGCCAGCAGCGTATTAGTAGAAGAGACCCAGTACTTC | . | TRBJ2-5 | TRBV5-4 | .
CASSYGTDNQPQHF | TGTGCCAGCAGTTACGGGACAGACAATCAGCCCCAGCATTTT | . | TRBJ1-5 | TRBV6-2/TRBV6-3 | TRBD1
CASSLGGKGYEQYF | TGTGCCAGCAGCTTAGGGGGGAAAGGCTACGAGCAGTACTTC | . | TRBJ2-7 | TRBV7-3 | .
CASSWVKGDYNEQFF | TGTGCCAGCAGCTGGGTTAAAGGGGATTACAATGAGCAGTTCTTC | . | TRBJ2-1 | TRBV5-5 | .
CASSVPPGQGGSNQPQHF | TGTGCCAGCAGCGTACCACCGGGGCAGGGCGGTAGCAATCAGCCCCAGCATTTT | . | TRBJ1-5 | TRBV9 | .
CASSNSGNTEAFF | TGTGCCAGCAGTAACAGTGGGAACACTGAAGCTTTCTTT | once | TRBJ1-1 | TRBV6-5 | .
CASSFHQGRGYTF | TGTGCCAGCAGTTTCCATCAGGGCCGGGGCTACACCTTC | . | TRBJ1-2 | TRBV6-5 | .
CASSESSGLSTDTQYF | TGTGCCAGCAGTGAAAGTAGCGGGCTCAGCACAGATACGCAGTATTTT | . | TRBJ2-3 | TRBV2 | TRBD2
CASSLGLSGWSQPQHF | TGTGCCAGCAGCTTAGGGCTATCAGGGTGGAGTCAGCCCCAGCATTTT | . | TRBJ1-5 | TRBV7-2 | .
CASSLEGGGEQYF | TGCGCCAGCAGCTTGGAGGGAGGTGGAGAGCAGTACTTC | . | TRBJ2-7 | TRBV5-1 | .
CAISDVQQTNEKLFF | TGTGCCATCAGTGACGTCCAACAGACTAATGAAAAACTGTTTTTT | . | TRBJ1-4 | TRBV10-3 | .
CASLQGGVGGYTF | TGTGCCAGCCTACAGGGAGGGGTTGGTGGCTACACCTTC | few | TRBJ1-2 | TRBV28 | .
CASLPETGNTEAFF | TGTGCCTCACTTCCCGAGACGGGGAACACTGAAGCTTTCTTT | large | TRBJ1-1 | TRBV30 | .
CASSPGQGLQETQYF | TGCGCCAGCAGCCCGGGACAGGGCCTACAAGAGACCCAGTACTTC | once | TRBJ2-5 | TRBV5-1 | TRBD1
CASSPGQSLYTGELFF | TGTGCCAGCAGCCCCGGACAGAGCCTTTACACCGGGGAGCTGTTTTTT | . | TRBJ2-2 | TRBV5-5 | .
CASSQERGTDYGYTF | TGCGCCAGCAGCCAAGAGAGGGGGACGGACTATGGCTACACCTTC | . | TRBJ1-2 | TRBV4-1 | .